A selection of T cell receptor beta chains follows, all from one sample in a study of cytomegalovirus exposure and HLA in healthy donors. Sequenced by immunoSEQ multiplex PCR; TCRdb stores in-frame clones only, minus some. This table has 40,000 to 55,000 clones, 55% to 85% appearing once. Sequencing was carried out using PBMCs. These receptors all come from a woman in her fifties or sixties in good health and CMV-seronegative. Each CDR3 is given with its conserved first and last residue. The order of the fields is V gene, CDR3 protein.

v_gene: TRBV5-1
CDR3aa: CASSALDDSPLHF

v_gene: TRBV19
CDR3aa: CASSIASGNTEAFF

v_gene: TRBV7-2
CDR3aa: CASSLEGDREQYF

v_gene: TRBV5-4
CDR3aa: CASSWDRSYEQYF

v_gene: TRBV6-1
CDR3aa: CASSAYPGDQPQHF

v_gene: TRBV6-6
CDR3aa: CASSSQGLRQFF

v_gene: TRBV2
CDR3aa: CASSLDYRAVDTQYF

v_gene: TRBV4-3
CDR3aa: CASSPARGKYEQYF

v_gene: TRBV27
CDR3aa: CASSYRGPPETQYF

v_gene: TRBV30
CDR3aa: CAWSISGSGEQFF

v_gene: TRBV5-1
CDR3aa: CASSPGDSGTKETQYF

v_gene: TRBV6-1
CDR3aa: CATERQMYEQYF

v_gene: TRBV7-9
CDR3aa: CASSPGGGVDSPLHF

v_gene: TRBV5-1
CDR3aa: CASAYSGAETQYF

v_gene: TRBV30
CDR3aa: CAWSVGGEQYF

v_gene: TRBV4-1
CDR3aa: CASSQEGPGSYGYTF

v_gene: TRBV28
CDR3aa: CASSAGGLVRVYEQYF

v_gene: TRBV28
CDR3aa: CGSGTGANVLTF

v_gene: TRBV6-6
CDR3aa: CASRNLGQSNYGYTF

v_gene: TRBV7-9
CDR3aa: CASRQGIDEQYF

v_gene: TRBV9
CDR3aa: CASSVAGGPSYNEQFF

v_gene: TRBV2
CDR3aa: CASMRDRDRLFF